This record concerns one T cell receptor beta chain sequence. This entry comes from a study of blood T cell repertoires in COVID-19. Study-wide context: Nucleic acid was either cDNA or gDNA, and it came from T cells, B-cell-depleted T cells, or PBMCs.

CDR1 is KGHDR, CDR2 SFDVKD, per germline. V shed 7 bases and J shed 2 bases, with 25 bases lying between them. The CDR3 is made up of 18 amino acids. Original data processing: Cell counts per sample came from amplifying reference gene primers. Sequenced by immunoSEQ multiplex PCR; TCRdb stores in-frame clones only, minus some. Clonal size and the V and J genes are those of that table, whereas D and trimming came from the DNA. This table has around 78,000 clones, 60% to 80% appearing once. The clonotype originates from a human donor in a cohort sampled during active COVID-19. The sequenced sample was peripheral blood. The chain links TRBV24-1 to TRBJ1-1; D gene unclear. The CDR3 DNA reads TGTGCCACCAGCGGAGAGATCACTTTCGGAAACACTAACACTGAAGCTTTCTTT. Protein sequence: CATSGEITFGNTNTEAFF.